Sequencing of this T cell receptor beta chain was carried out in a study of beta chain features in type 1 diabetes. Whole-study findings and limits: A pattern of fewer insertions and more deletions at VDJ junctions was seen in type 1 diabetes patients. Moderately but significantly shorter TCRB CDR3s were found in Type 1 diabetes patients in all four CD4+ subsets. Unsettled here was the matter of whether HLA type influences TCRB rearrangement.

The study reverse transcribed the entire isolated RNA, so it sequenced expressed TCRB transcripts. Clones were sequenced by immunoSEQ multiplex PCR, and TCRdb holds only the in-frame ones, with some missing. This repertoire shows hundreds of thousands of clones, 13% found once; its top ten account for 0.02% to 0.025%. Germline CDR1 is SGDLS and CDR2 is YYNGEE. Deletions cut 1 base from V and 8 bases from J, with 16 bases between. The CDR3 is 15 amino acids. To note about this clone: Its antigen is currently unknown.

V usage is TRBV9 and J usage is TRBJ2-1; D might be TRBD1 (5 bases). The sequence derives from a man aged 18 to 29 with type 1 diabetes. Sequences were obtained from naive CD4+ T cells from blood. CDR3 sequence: CASSVLGDIIDEQFF. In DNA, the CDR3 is TGTGCCAGCAGCGTATTAGGGGATATAATCGATGAGCAGTTCTTC.